This TCR beta chain came from a study of T-cell memory formation after mild COVID-19. The CDR3 contains 15 residues. Per the germline V gene, CDR1 is KGHSH and CDR2 is LQKENI. The trim removed 0 bases at V and 4 bases at J, leaving 2 bases unmatched. TCRdb recomputed calls from the 5' RACE reads with MiXCR, one row per CDR3 protein. This sample has about 110,000 distinct CDR3 sequences, with over 15% found just once. This clonotype was seen more than once but under ten times. This receptor was identified in a man younger than 35 who had mild COVID-19 (a few samples of this study predate the infection). Cell type and time point are not known. Input material: PBMCs or a T cell subset sorted from them (not recorded which). The chain links TRBV18 to TRBJ2-7, with TRBD1 matching over 11 bases. CDR3 nucleotides: TGTGCCAGCTCACCACCGGGACAGGGGGTGTACGAGCAGTACTTC. It specifies CASSPPGQGVYEQYF.